Listed below are T cell receptor beta chains from one sample, sequenced in a study of read filtering for tumor transcriptome and immune sequencing. TCRdb redid the calling of the reads with MiXCR, one entry per CDR3 protein. Here the sample spans 43,000 or so distinct CDR3 sequences, about 20% being singletons. The specimen was a population of CD138-negative cells sorted from bone marrow. The receptors were sampled from a donor older than 35 with multiple myeloma. Each CDR3 is given with its conserved first and last residue. The D gene is left open where the match is weak. Some rows mark clone size as missing; the rest say once, few, many or name a class of expanded clone.

>TRBJ2-3|-|many|TRBV6-2/TRBV6-3
TGTGCCAGCAGCTCCAACACAGATACGCAGTATTTT
CASSSNTDTQYF
>TRBJ2-1|TRBD1|once|TRBV15
TGTGCCACCAGTGCCCGGACAGGGGGCGAGCAGTTCTTC
CATSARTGGEQFF
>TRBJ2-1|TRBD2|-|TRBV7-2
TGTGCCAGCAGCTTTCAGGGACTAGCGACTTACAATGTGCAGTTCTTC
CASSFQGLATYNVQFF
>TRBJ2-1|-|many|TRBV20-1
TGCAGTGCCGCGACGGTATACAATGAGCAGTTCTTC
CSAATVYNEQFF
>TRBJ2-3|TRBD2|many|TRBV12-3/TRBV12-4
TGTGCCAGTAGTAGCGGGGGACCTAGCACAGATACGCAGTATTTT
CASSSGGPSTDTQYF
>TRBJ1-1|-|-|TRBV7-2
TGTGCCAGCAGCTTAGATGCTGGGAACACTGAAGCTTTCTTT
CASSLDAGNTEAFF
>TRBJ2-7|-|many|TRBV25-1
TGTGCCAGCAGTGAAAGACTAGGTGGGGCCTACGAGCAGTACTTC
CASSERLGGAYEQYF
>TRBJ2-7|-|many|TRBV28
TGTGCCAGCAGTCTACCGCCCGACGGCTACGAGCAGTACTTC
CASSLPPDGYEQYF
>TRBJ2-1|-|few|TRBV28
TGTGCCGCGGGGACACGGGAGATGGCGAATGAGCAGTTCTTC
CAAGTREMANEQFF
>TRBJ1-5|TRBD1|many|TRBV4-1
TGCGCCAGCAGCCAGGGACAGGGAGCCAGTGAGCCCCAGCATTTT
CASSQGQGASEPQHF
>TRBJ2-7|TRBD1|many|TRBV19
TGTGCCAGTAGGGGGACAGGGGAGGGCTACGAGCAGTACTTC
CASRGTGEGYEQYF
>TRBJ1-5|-|many|TRBV19
TGTGCCAGTAGTCCGAGCAGGGGATGGGGCAATCAGCCCCAGCATTTT
CASSPSRGWGNQPQHF
>TRBJ2-5|-|many|TRBV29-1
TGCAGCGCGGAAGGCCCCCGGCTGGAGACCCAGTACTTC
CSAEGPRLETQYF
>TRBJ2-2|-|-|TRBV5-1
TGCGCCAGCAGCTTGGCTCGGTTCGCGAACACCGGGGAGCTGTTTTTT
CASSLARFANTGELFF
>TRBJ2-3|-|many|TRBV20-1
TGCAGTGCTAGAGTAGAATCTAGCACAGATACGCAGTATTTT
CSARVESSTDTQYF
>TRBJ2-1|-|-|TRBV29-1
TGCAGCGTTGAAGTTCCAGGGCGCAATGAGCAGTTCTTC
CSVEVPGRNEQFF
>TRBJ1-1|TRBD1|many|TRBV20-1
TGCAGTGTTACGGGACAGATAGGTGAAGCTTTCTTT
CSVTGQIGEAFF
>TRBJ2-1|-|-|TRBV14
TGTGCCAGCAGCAATGGCGCGGGACGGTGGGGGAATGAGCAGTCCTTC
CASSNGAGRWGNEQSF
>TRBJ2-1|-|-|TRBV5-4
TGTGCCAGCCACACAGCTAGCAACAATGAGCAGTTCTTC
CASHTASNNEQFF
>TRBJ1-1|-|medium-sized|TRBV18
TGTGCCAGCTCACCACGGGGGCAGGGATCGAACACTGAAGCTTTCTTT
CASSPRGQGSNTEAFF
>TRBJ2-5|-|-|TRBV6-2/TRBV6-3
TGTGCCAGCTTATTTGCTGAGACCCAGTACTTC
CASLFAETQYF
>TRBJ2-1|-|many|TRBV27
TGTGCCAGCAGTAAATCCGACGGCCTTTCCTACAATGAGCAGTTCTTC
CASSKSDGLSYNEQFF
>TRBJ2-2|-|-|TRBV5-4
TGTGCCAGCAGCTTGGTTGGGAACACCGGGGAGCTGTTTTTT
CASSLVGNTGELFF
>TRBJ2-1|TRBD2|many|TRBV4-2
TGTGCCAGCAGCCAGGGCACCGGGACTAGTCGTGATGAGCAGTTCTTC
CASSQGTGTSRDEQFF
>TRBJ2-7|-|-|TRBV7-2
TGTGCCAGCAGCTTAGCGTTTCACTACCAGTACTTC
CASSLAFHYQYF
>TRBJ2-7|-|-|TRBV30
TGTGCCGGTAATCGGCACAACTCCTACGAGCAGTACTTC
CAGNRHNSYEQYF
>TRBJ2-6|-|many|TRBV29-1
TGCAGCGTTCTCCCAGTCGGTGGGGCCAACGTCCTGACTTTC
CSVLPVGGANVLTF
>TRBJ2-5|-|-|TRBV28
TGTGCCAGCAGTTTTGGTGTGAGAGGAGGAGAGACCCAGTACTTC
CASSFGVRGGETQYF
>TRBJ1-5|-|many|TRBV10-3
TGTGCCATCAGCGGGACGGGCAATCAGCCCCAGCATTTT
CAISGTGNQPQHF
>TRBJ2-3|-|-|TRBV15
TGTGCCACCAGCAGAGATAGAATTGAGGTTCTTTCGTATTTT
CATSRDRIEVLSYF
>TRBJ2-7|TRBD2|many|TRBV3-1
TGTGCCAGCAGCCTCAGGAGCGGGAGCCCATACGAGCAGTACTTC
CASSLRSGSPYEQYF
>TRBJ2-7|TRBD2|many|TRBV29-1
TGCAGCGGCATAGCGGGAGACACCTACGAGCAGTACTTC
CSGIAGDTYEQYF
>TRBJ2-7|TRBD1|many|TRBV2
TGTGCCAGCAGTGAAGAGGGACAGGGGGGATACGAGCAGTACTTC
CASSEEGQGGYEQYF
>TRBJ1-5|-|few|TRBV3-1
TGTGCCAGCAGCCAAGATACAGGGAATCAGCCCCAGCATTTT
CASSQDTGNQPQHF
>TRBJ2-5|-|-|TRBV30
TGTGCCTGGAGTCAAGATGGGGGCAAAGAGACCCAGTACTTC
CAWSQDGGKETQYF
>TRBJ2-1|-|many|TRBV18
TGTGCCAGCTCAGAAACGACAGGCTTCTCCTACAATGAGCAGTTCTTC
CASSETTGFSYNEQFF
>TRBJ2-1|TRBD2|many|TRBV29-1
TGCAGCGTGGGACTAGCGAGTAATGAGCAGTTCTTC
CSVGLASNEQFF
>TRBJ2-7|-|many|TRBV29-1
TGCAGCGTTGAAGGTAGGGGGTCCTACGAGCAGTACTTC
CSVEGRGSYEQYF
>TRBJ2-3|-|-|TRBV29-1
TGCAGCGTTGAAGGGGTAGAGCGGTCCGTCACAGATACGCAGTATTTT
CSVEGVERSVTDTQYF
>TRBJ2-2|TRBD1|many|TRBV5-1
TGCGCCAGCAGCCTGGGACAGGGTTTCGGCACCGGGGAGCTGTTTTTT
CASSLGQGFGTGELFF
>TRBJ1-1|-|many|TRBV29-1
TGCAGCGGCGGACAGTCTTTGAACACTGAAGCTTTCTTT
CSGGQSLNTEAFF
>TRBJ2-7|TRBD2|many|TRBV28
TGTGCCAGCAGGGCGAGACTAGCGGGAGGGCCATGGGACTCCTACGAGCAGTACTTC
CASRARLAGGPWDSYEQYF
>TRBJ2-1|TRBD2|-|TRBV20-1
TGCAGTGCTAGAACTAGCGGGAGGATGGACAATGAGCAGTTCTTC
CSARTSGRMDNEQFF
>TRBJ1-5|-|-|TRBV7-2
TGTGCCAGCAGCTTACTTCATACCGGGCTGAGCAATCAGCCCCAGCATTTT
CASSLLHTGLSNQPQHF
>TRBJ2-7|-|many|TRBV20-1
TGCAGTGCAGAGCACGGAGGGCCCTCCTACGAGCAGTACTTC
CSAEHGGPSYEQYF
>TRBJ2-5|TRBD2|many|TRBV20-1
TGCAGTGCTAGAGACCTAGCGGGAGGACGGGAGACCCAGTACTTC
CSARDLAGGRETQYF
>TRBJ2-3|-|few|TRBV5-5
TGTGCCAGCTCCGGTAGCACAGATACGCAGTATTTT
CASSGSTDTQYF
>TRBJ2-3|-|many|TRBV20-1
TGCAGTGCTAGAGAGGTAGAAACAGATACGCAGTATTTT
CSAREVETDTQYF
>TRBJ2-2|-|many|TRBV29-1
TGCAGCGTTGAGGAGACTAGTCCCGGGGAGCTGTTTTTT
CSVEETSPGELFF
>TRBJ2-3|TRBD1|many|TRBV28
TGTGCCAGCAGGCCTACAGGGGGAGCAGATACGCAGTATTTT
CASRPTGGADTQYF
>TRBJ2-3|TRBD2|few|TRBV28
TGTGCCAGCAGTAGGGCGGGAGATGCAGATACGCAGTATTTT
CASSRAGDADTQYF
>TRBJ2-1|-|many|TRBV7-2
TGTGCCAGCAGCTCATTGGGGTCTTGGAAGCAGTTCTTC
CASSSLGSWKQFF
>TRBJ2-5|-|-|TRBV11-1
TGTGCCAGCAGCTTACTCGGCAGTTCACAAGAGACCCAGTACTTC
CASSLLGSSQETQYF
>TRBJ2-5|-|many|TRBV5-5
TGTGCCAGCAGCCTCGTTGGGACCCAGTACTTC
CASSLVGTQYF